This TCR beta chain was captured by sequencing in a study of blood T cell repertoires in COVID-19. Study in general: The United States, Italy and Spain supplied acute and convalescent COVID-19 samples. The analysed material was cDNA or gDNA that came from T cells, B-cell-depleted T cells, or PBMCs.

Germline loops: CDR1 SGHVS, CDR2 FNYEAQ. J lost 3 bases, V lost 2 bases, and 13 bases had no gene match. CDR3 length equals 19 residues. Authors' methods: Nucleated cell number was recorded as an estimate derived from reference gene primer amplification. The assay was immunoSEQ multiplex PCR, and TCRdb's table has in-frame clones only and misses some. From that table come the V and J calls and clone size; the DNA was used to work out D and trimming. The sample records fewer than 20,000 clones, roughly four fifths being singletons. This receptor was taken from a man aged 35 to 55 with active or convalescent COVID-19. The chain uses TRBV7-6 and TRBJ2-2; 9 bases line up with TRBD1. Specimen: peripheral blood. In DNA, the CDR3 is TGTGCCAGCAGCTTAATTCCTCCCCCCAGACAGGGGGACACCGGGGAGCTGTTTTTT. Protein product: CASSLIPPPRQGDTGELFF.